A single TCR beta chain is shown here with its context. Data came from immunoSEQ multiplex PCR; TCRdb stores just in-frame clones and leaves some out. Of 35,000 to 40,000 clones detected, approximately 86% appear once; the ten largest clones hold approximately 2.4%. This record belongs to a study of OX40 agonist ivuxolimab in advanced cancers. Study as a whole: An agonistic human IgG2 monoclonal antibody against OX40 (CD134) was given. People who had prior anti-PD-1, anti-PD-L1 or anti-CTLA-4 therapy could take part, and under 45% had some.

V was clipped by 0 bases and J by 0 bases, with 10 bases between them. The germline CDR1 and CDR2 sequences are SGHNT and YYREEE (reference sequence). This CDR3 region has 16 residues. Blood samples were obtained at baseline, cycle 4 day 1, and cycle 7 day 1. The source was CD4+ or CD8+ T cells sorted from blood, collected in a trial of the OX40 agonist ivuxolimab. V usage is TRBV5-4 and J usage is TRBJ2-4; D is tentatively TRBD1 or TRBD2 (5 bases each). The clonotype comes from an adult with an advanced solid tumor such as melanoma, head and neck, liver or kidney cancer. The CDR3 loop is CASSLEPGLAKNIQYF. The CDR3 nucleotides read TGTGCCAGCAGCTTGGAACCGGGGCTAGCCAAAAACATTCAGTACTTC.